This T cell receptor (beta chain) was recovered during a study of CD8+ T cells in alopecia areata (dated by TCRdb to between 2018 and 2020). A note on the overall study: Treated patients were enrolled in an open-label pilot trial of oral tofacitinib at 5 to 10 mg twice daily for moderate-to-severe alopecia areata. Patients stayed on tofacitinib for 6 to 18 months and then had 6 months of follow-up off drug so that delayed response and recurrence could be assessed. In treated patients, disease severity was measured using the SALT score, which gives the percentage of scalp surface area affected. High-throughput TCRbeta sequencing was used to examine T cell clonal expansion in alopecia areata in both the C3H/HeJ mouse model and human patients. Human TCRbeta sequencing covered scalp tissue and sorted CD4+ and CD8+ peripheral blood T cells from patchy and totalis/universalis alopecia areata patients and healthy controls. Biopsies were taken from tofacitinib-treated patients at baseline and again at 4 and 24 weeks into treatment, and several of those patients also had a later scalp biopsy. Scalp clonality was compared across normal scalp (n=4), patchy alopecia areata scalp (n=8), and alopecia totalis/universalis scalp (n=8). RNA came from the PAXgene miRNA kit for fixed scalp, the miRNeasy kit for PBMCs, and the RNeasy kit for mouse skin. TCRbeta CDR3 regions were amplified by immunoSEQ multiplex PCR with 35 Vbeta forward and 13 Jbeta reverse primers.

The study at large found these results: Because the treated cohort was small and had just a single nonresponder, larger studies are needed to establish links between baseline CD8+ expansion and response. Tofacitinib significantly lowered scalp clonality and the number of expanded CD8+ clones among the top 100 scalp clones. Scalp TCR repertoire analysis is complicated because resident alphabeta T cells in normal human skin are also sequenced, whereas mouse skin is dominated by gammadelta T cells. During tofacitinib treatment, many expanded lesional clones stuck around in both scalp and blood, and this persistence may partly explain why relapse happens after treatment is stopped. Higher clonality and more expanded CD8+ clones were observed in lesional scalp than in normal scalp, particularly in alopecia totalis/universalis, a finding suggestive of antigenic drive. Compared with mice, TCR sequences shared between patients were less clear, possibly partly because of HLA diversity across the patient population.

The CDR3 covers 13 residues, taking in both the cysteine and the phenylalanine. Just the 39-base CDR3 DNA is kept, in frame starting at base 1. The germline V gene (reference sequence) yields MNHEY for CDR1 and SMNVEV for CDR2. A distance of 10 bases separates the germline ends of V and J, which lose 5 bases and 5 bases respectively. The sample's time point label, decoded: around 29 days on oral tofacitinib. Explained via the paper, the treatment or condition label denotes: oral pan-JAK inhibitor, 5-10 mg twice daily. Peripheral blood and lesional scalp punch biopsies were obtained from patients with alopecia areata. PBMCs were separated by density centrifugation and stained for CD3, CD4 and CD8, after which CD4+ and CD8+ T cells were sorted on a FACSAria. The library came from the immunoSEQ multiplex PCR assay. To provide template for TCR sequencing, every sample had RNA extracted and reverse transcribed into cDNA. SuperScript III was used to make first-strand cDNA, primed with a 2:1 mix of oligo-dT and random hexamers. A synthetic immune receptor repertoire was used to measure amplification bias, and any remaining bias was corrected computationally. The authors processed their data as follows. After raw reads were preprocessed to remove errors, the CDR3 was defined following IMGT conventions as running from the conserved cysteine to phenylalanine. Clonality was calculated as 1 minus Shannon entropy normalized by log2 of the number of productive unique TCRs. Whether each scalp clone was CD4 or CD8 was inferred by checking scalp TCRbeta sequences against the CD4 and CD8 repertoires from sorted blood. The source is immuneACCESS, and TCRdb retained only in-frame sequences with V and J called. Part of the clones is not carried over; for the studies checked, unresolved V genes explain less than half of this, and the remainder is unexplained. V, J and clone size reflect that table, while D and trimming were determined from the DNA. The table for this sample lists about 42,000 clones; around 71% of them were counted only once. The ten largest clones represent around 23% of the sample.

About this clone itself: Which antigen it targets is not known. There are no base qualities to consult, and no much larger clone falls within one base.

The receptor's source is a human donor with alopecia areata. Source: CD8+ T cells sorted from blood, taken at week 4, from a patient treated with tofacitinib. The sequence joins TRBV27 to TRBJ2-1; the D segment could be TRBD1, given 5 matching bases. The DNA sequence is TGTGCCAGCAGTCCGACAGTCGACAATGAGCAGTTCTTC. Its protein reads: CASSPTVDNEQFF.